This T cell receptor beta chain was recorded in a study of T cells in tumors after PD-1 blockade. This CDR3 has 18 amino acids. V shed 3 bases and J shed 1 base, with 18 bases lying between them. Germline V gives CDR1 SEHNR, CDR2 FQNEAQ (reference sequence). Only in-frame clones appear in the TCRdb table, and some are missing; sequencing was by immunoSEQ multiplex PCR. The repertoire has roughly 14,000 clones, over 75% of them found once; the top ten carry about 22%. The chain has TRBV7-9 and TRBJ2-2; perhaps TRBD2 as D (5 bases). The source is a human donor with basal cell carcinoma. Sequenced material: PBMCs, taken after anti-PD-1 treatment. As DNA, the CDR3 is TGTGCCAGCAGCTTGTTTTCCGCGGGTGATTTGAACACCGGGGAGCTGTTTTTT. Its protein product is CASSLFSAGDLNTGELFF.